The sample holds many counts of the clone carrying this T cell receptor (beta chain). Its antigen remains unknown. Unique molecular identifiers were incorporated during preparation of the TCRbeta library. Each CDR3 protein gets one entry after TCRdb re-called the PCR reads with MiXCR. The sample includes around 180,000 distinct CDR3 sequences, around 10% of them seen just once. The data stem from a study of T-cell reconstitution after alpha-beta-depleted transplantation in children. Regarding the study as a whole: Hyperexpanded clones declined; after one year, newly produced T cells mostly supplied diversity. At day 60, the high TCRbeta diversity found in some patients originated from recipient T cells and thymic progenitors that had survived. Where alpha-beta T cells came from about two months after transplant was reportedly several hundred expanded graft clones.

Germline V gene sequence: CDR1 SGHRS, CDR2 YFSETQ. V was clipped by 0 bases and J by 0 bases, with 15 bases between them. The CDR3 sequence is 18 residues long. The origin of this receptor is a boy aged 2 to 9 with acute myeloid leukemia, due to receive a stem cell transplant. The rearrangement joins TRBV5-1 to TRBJ2-2; D remains ambiguous. Source: PBMCs, taken before TCRalphabeta/CD19-depleted stem cell transplant. CDR3 coding DNA: TGCGCCAGCAGCTTGGGGGAAGAGGTTTTATCGAACACCGGGGAGCTGTTTTTT. It is translated as CASSLGEEVLSNTGELFF.